This TCR beta chain stems from a study of T cell repertoires in cytomegalovirus infection. At the level of the study: HLA-B-restricted CMV epitopes that are well studied, plus recently identified HLA-C-restricted ones, were used by the study. It can be stated that public TCR beta signatures indicated CMV infection as well as a matching HLA type.

Comments on this clonotype: Its antigen is currently unknown.

General study results and limits: Clonotype analysis showed dominance of the ex vivo response by HLA-C-restricted CMV-specific TCR beta clonotypes. The cumulative frequency of public TCR beta families identified carriers of CMV plus the relevant HLA.

The CDR3 is 12 residues long. Germline-derived CDR1 and CDR2 are MDHEN and SYDVKM. V was shortened by 2 bases and J by 4 bases, with 5 bases between the two germline ends. A single record per CDR3 protein comes from TCRdb applying MiXCR to the reads. This repertoire shows under 450,000 distinct CDR3 sequences, about 35% found once; its top ten account for 13%. Here the sequenced sample was cultured PBMCs, taken from culture after CMV antigen stimulation. This chain joins TRBV28 and TRBJ1-2; unclear D gene. The source of this sequence is a human donor in good health (CMV status not recorded). Some clones in this sample may be carry-over from other donors' samples. The CDR3 region is CASSLQSYGYTF. The CDR3 region has the DNA TGTGCCAGCAGTTTACAGAGCTATGGCTACACCTTC.